The TCR beta chain described here comes from a study of control samples from healthy donors and cancer patients. CDR1 is GTSNPN and CDR2 is SVGIG in the germline V gene (reference sequence). The length of the CDR3 is 11 residues. Trimming left V 0 bases short and J 9 bases short, with 6 bases between. TCRdb keeps only in-frame clones here, not all; method: immunoSEQ multiplex PCR. The sample consists of 250,000 to 300,000 clones, roughly four fifths of them appearing once. The sequencing sample was made of PBMCs. The chain links TRBV30 to TRBJ2-1, with D possibly TRBD2 on 5 matching bases. The sequence was collected from a woman aged 60 to 75 with lung cancer. CDR3 DNA sequence: TGTGCCTGGAGTGTTACTAGTGAGCAGTTCTTC. Protein product: CAWSVTSEQFF.